The T cell receptor (beta chain) described here comes from a study of technical replicates of blood from a handful of donors. Here immunoSEQ multiplex PCR was the method, and the copy in TCRdb shows in-frame clones only, minus some. In the table there are approximately 16,000 clones, just under 90% of which are singletons. Germline V gene sequence: CDR1 SGHAT, CDR2 FQNNGV. The CDR3 is made up of 15 amino acids. Trimming shortened V by 4 bases and J by 2 bases, and 15 bases separated the two germline ends. This clonotype was sampled from a human donor in good health. The chain combines TRBV11-2 with TRBJ2-7; D is perhaps TRBD1 (5 bases). The sequenced material came from PBMCs. The CDR3 coding sequence is TGTGCCAGCAGCTACGACCAGGGAAGGGCCTACGAGCAGTACTTC. Translated: CASSYDQGRAYEQYF.